One and the same sample provided the 25 T cell receptor beta chains below, sequenced in a study of early T cells in non-severe SARS-CoV-2 infection. TCRdb itself ran the 5' RACE reads through MiXCR, one entry per CDR3 protein. The data contain 20,000 to 25,000 distinct CDR3 sequences, under 5.5% of them singletons. The sequenced sample was whole blood. The receptor source for this set is an adult who was a healthcare worker with PCR-confirmed SARS-CoV-2 infection or an uninfected control (not recorded which).

This rearrangement joins TRBV15 to TRBJ1-4; D remains ambiguous. The V and J ends lost 0 bases and 7 bases respectively, with 9 bases between them. Germline V CDR1 and CDR2: LNHNV, YYDKDF (reference sequence). This CDR3 region has 14 residues. In nucleotides, the CDR3 is TGTGCCACCAGCAGAGATATGGGTTTTGAAAAACTGTTTTTT. Amino acid sequence: CATSRDMGFEKLFF.

Many counts were recorded for this clonotype. This chain links TRBV2 with TRBJ2-1, with D possibly matching TRBD1 (5 bases). The V end was cut by 4 bases, the J end by 8 bases, with 15 bases between. Per germline, CDR1 SNHLY and CDR2 FYNNEI. The CDR3 length is 14 residues. CDR3 bases: TGTGCCAGCAGTGTATATGGGGCTATCGATGAGCAGTTCTTC. Its protein is CASSVYGAIDEQFF.

Judged by abundance, this clonotype is medium-sized. This chain connects TRBV19 to TRBJ2-3, with 9 bases identical to TRBD1. This CDR3 comprises 13 residues. J lost 12 bases, V lost 7 bases, and 11 bases had no gene match. Per the germline V gene, CDR1 is LNHDA and CDR2 is SQIVND (reference sequence). Here the CDR3 DNA reads TGTGCCAGTAAATCCGGACAGGGGATTAATCAGTATTTT. Translating gives CASKSGQGINQYF.

The rearrangement joins TRBV11-1 to TRBJ1-2; unclear D gene. CDR1 SGHAT and CDR2 FQDESV come from the germline V gene (reference sequence). The CDR3 runs 13 residues. V was clipped by 4 bases and J by 2 bases, with 8 bases between them. The CDR3 region is CASSWRGNYGYTF. For the CDR3, the DNA is TGTGCCAGCAGCTGGAGAGGCAACTATGGCTACACCTTC.

This clonotype was detected many times. V is TRBV18 and J is TRBJ1-5, with D unclear. Deletions cut 3 bases from V and 1 base from J, with 4 bases between. The germline gives CDR1 KGHSH, CDR2 LQKENI. This CDR3 spans 13 amino acids. As DNA, the CDR3 is TGTGCCAGCTCACCTGGAAGCAATCAGCCCCAGCATTTT. Translation: CASSPGSNQPQHF.

This clonotype is judged medium-sized. The chain has TRBV10-3 and TRBJ2-7, with TRBD2 identical over 7 bases. With V trimmed by 2 bases and J by 0 bases, 7 bases remained unmatched. The germline gives CDR1 ENHRY, CDR2 SYGVKD. CDR3 length equals 16 residues. CDR3 in amino acids: CAISEGLADLSYEQYF. As DNA, the CDR3 is TGTGCCATCAGTGAGGGGCTAGCGGACCTCTCCTACGAGCAGTACTTC.

This clonotype was counted only a few times. The V call is TRBV20-1, the J call TRBJ2-3; no clear D gene. The CDR3 runs to 12 residues. CDR1 is DFQATT and CDR2 is SNEGSKA in the germline V gene (reference sequence). With 1 base removed from V and 7 bases from J, the gap between germline ends came to 9 bases. The CDR3 here is CSARVPLNTQYF. CDR3 DNA sequence: TGCAGTGCTAGAGTTCCGTTGAATACGCAGTATTTT.

This clonotype was picked up many times. J is TRBJ2-2 and V is TRBV12-3 or TRBV12-4; tentative D call: TRBD1 (6 bases). V was pared by 6 bases and J by 2 bases, with 10 bases between. This CDR3 is 14 amino acids long. CDR3 coding DNA: TGTGCCAGCAGAAGGACAGTCAACACCGGGGAGCTGTTTTTT. This codes for CASRRTVNTGELFF.

V and J are TRBV6-6 and TRBJ2-7; D might be TRBD2 (6 bases). CDR1 is MNHNY and CDR2 is SVGAGI in the germline V gene (reference sequence). The V and J ends lost 5 bases and 1 base respectively, with 12 bases between them. The CDR3 consists of 14 residues. The CDR3: CASSPGLRSYEQYF. DNA of the CDR3: TGTGCCAGCAGTCCGGGACTCCGATCCTACGAGCAGTACTTC.

This clonotype was found many times. V usage is TRBV21-1 and J usage is TRBJ2-7. TRBV21-1 represents a pseudogene. The CDR3 loop spans 12 amino acids. As DNA, the CDR3 is TGTGCCAGCAGCAAAGGGGACTACGAGCAGTACTTC. As protein: CASSKGDYEQYF.

This clonotype was counted only a few times. The chain carries TRBV11-1 and TRBJ2-2; D gene unclear. The CDR3 runs to 19 residues. Trimming pared 2 bases from V and 0 bases from J, leaving 19 bases between. Germline V lookup: CDR1 SGHAT, CDR2 FQDESV (reference sequence). CDR3 region: CASSLHHDLAGPNTGELFF. DNA of the CDR3: TGTGCCAGCAGCTTACACCATGATCTGGCAGGCCCGAACACCGGGGAGCTGTTTTTT. The full variable domain, completed using reference TRBV11-1 and TRBJ2-2, is EAEVAQSPRYKITEKSQAVAFWCDPISGHATLYWYRQILGQGPELLVQFQDESVVDDSQLPKDRFSAERLKGVDSTLKIQPAELGDSAMYLCASSLHHDLAGPNTGELFFGEGSRLTVL.

In its sample, this clonotype was seen many times. The chain couples TRBV6-1 to TRBJ1-1; TRBD1 aligns across 9 bases. V shed 7 bases, J shed 5 bases, and the junction held 8 bases outside the gene matches. The CDR3 has 14 amino acids. Germline CDR1 is MNHNS and CDR2 is SASEGT. For the CDR3, the DNA is TGTGCCAGCATTTTACAGGGGGCCGGAACTGAAGCTTTCTTT. This sequence encodes CASILQGAGTEAFF.

This clonotype was recorded at least ten times. The chain couples TRBV19 to TRBJ1-5; no firm D call. CDR1 LNHDA and CDR2 SQIVND come from the germline V gene (reference sequence). The V and J ends lost 3 bases and 7 bases respectively, with 16 bases between them. The CDR3 is 15 residues long. In nucleotides, the CDR3 is TGTGCCAGTAGTATTGAGGAAAACAGCAGGCAGCCCCAGCATTTT. The encoded protein is CASSIEENSRQPQHF.

This clonotype showed up many times. This rearrangement joins TRBV7-8 to TRBJ2-7; 11 bases map to TRBD2. The CDR3 is 17 residues long. V trimming: 0 bases; J trimming: 0 bases; junction bases outside the gene matches: 4. The germline V gene encodes CDR1 SGHVS and CDR2 FQNEAQ. CDR3 amino acids: CASSLASGGVSSYEQYF. For the CDR3, the DNA is TGTGCCAGCAGCTTAGCTAGCGGGGGGGTAAGCTCCTACGAGCAGTACTTC.

The chain joins TRBV7-2 to TRBJ2-7; either TRBD1 or TRBD2 may fit D (5 bases each). V was cut by 7 bases and J by 2 bases, with 9 bases left in between. Germline V gene lookup returns CDR1 SGHTA and CDR2 FQGNSA. This CDR3 region has 12 residues. The CDR3 DNA reads TGTGCCAGCACCCCGGGGCCCTACGAGCAGTACTTC. Its translation: CASTPGPYEQYF.

This clonotype was recorded many times. This sequence joins TRBV6-5 and TRBJ1-6; D not certain. V was cut by 0 bases and J by 0 bases, with 6 bases left in between. The CDR3 runs to 16 residues. Germline loops: CDR1 MNHEY, CDR2 SVGAGI. CDR3 coding DNA: TGTGCCAGCAGTTACTCGAGTCGCTCCTATAATTCACCCCTCCACTTT. This encodes CASSYSSRSYNSPLHF.

At least ten counts were recorded for this clonotype. The V gene is TRBV20-1, the J gene TRBJ1-1; TRBD1 aligns across 7 bases. Germline V gene sequence: CDR1 DFQATT, CDR2 SNEGSKA (reference sequence). With V trimmed by 1 base and J by 10 bases, 12 bases remained unmatched. The CDR3 is 14 residues long. The CDR3, as DNA: TGCAGTGCTAGAGCTCTTAGTATGACAGGGCCAGCTTTCTTT. Residues: CSARALSMTGPAFF.

This clonotype occurred many times. The chain employs TRBV7-8 and TRBJ1-1, with TRBD1 matching 9 bases. The CDR3 contains 13 residues. After removal of 6 bases from V and 4 bases from J, the junction contained 3 bases not matched to a gene. The V gene's germline CDR1 is SGHVS and CDR2 FQNEAQ. CDR3 residues: CASRTGGGTEAFF. The CDR3 DNA reads as TGTGCCAGCAGAACAGGGGGCGGCACTGAAGCTTTCTTT.

This chain uses TRBV5-6 with TRBJ1-1; no clear D gene. This CDR3 is built from 13 residues. Trimming took 2 bases from V and 4 from J, leaving 9 bases between them. CDR1 SGHDT and CDR2 YYEEEE come from the germline V gene. CDR3 in DNA: TGTGCCAGCAGCTTCGAAAGGTTCACTGAAGCTTTCTTT. Translated: CASSFERFTEAFF.

This clonotype was seen many times. The chain uses TRBV5-6 and TRBJ1-3; weak D call: TRBD1 (5 bases). V shed 4 bases and J shed 7 bases, with 18 bases lying between them. Per germline, CDR1 SGHDT and CDR2 YYEEEE. This CDR3 spans 15 amino acids. CDR3 region: CASSLERGWKNTIYF. The CDR3 DNA is TGTGCCAGCAGCCTAGAAAGGGGATGGAAGAACACCATATATTTT.

The chain employs TRBV15 and TRBJ2-6; D may be TRBD1 or TRBD2 (5 bases each). The ends were cut back, 5 bases at V and 2 bases at J, with 10 bases in the middle. This CDR3 has 15 amino acids. Germline V gives CDR1 LNHNV, CDR2 YYDKDF (reference sequence). CDR3: CATSFRGPGANVLTF. The CDR3 DNA reads TGTGCCACCAGCTTCCGGGGCCCTGGGGCCAACGTCCTGACTTTC.

This clonotype is labeled as medium-sized. This rearrangement joins TRBV27 to TRBJ1-1, with TRBD1 as a possible D gene (5 bases). Germline loops: CDR1 MNHEY, CDR2 SMNVEV (reference sequence). CDR3 length equals 12 residues. Trimming took 2 bases from V and 6 from J, leaving 7 bases between them. CDR3 in amino acids: CASSLGGSEAFF. For the CDR3, the DNA is TGTGCCAGCAGTTTAGGGGGATCTGAAGCTTTCTTT.

The chain combines TRBV20-1 with TRBJ1-4, with 10 bases fitting TRBD1. Trimming removed 5 bases from V and 8 bases from J; junction bases left unmatched: 5. This CDR3 comprises 13 residues. Per the germline V gene, CDR1 is DFQATT and CDR2 is SNEGSKA (reference sequence). The CDR3 protein is CSALTGGEEKLFF. CDR3 in DNA: TGCAGTGCTTTGACAGGGGGCGAAGAAAAACTGTTTTTT.

In this sample, this clonotype turned up many times. The genes are TRBV11-2 and TRBJ1-4; D gene ambiguous. The CDR3 extends over 14 amino acids. Germline V gives CDR1 SGHAT, CDR2 FQNNGV. Trimming pared 5 bases from V and 8 bases from J, leaving 15 bases between. The CDR3 sequence: CASSQTPSKEKLFF. CDR3 DNA sequence: TGTGCCAGCAGCCAGACCCCCTCGAAGGAAAAACTGTTTTTT.

This clonotype was observed many times. The V call is TRBV6-1, the J call TRBJ1-2, with D hard to call. Germline V gene sequence: CDR1 MNHNS, CDR2 SASEGT. The CDR3 extends over 13 amino acids. Deletions cut 3 bases from V and 6 bases from J, with 11 bases between. The CDR3 bases are TGTGCCAGCAGTGAGCCAGGTTTGAATGGCTACACCTTC. It specifies CASSEPGLNGYTF.